What follows are 7 T cell receptor beta chains derived from one specimen sequenced in a study of T cell responses to AZD1222 COVID-19 vaccine. Measured with immunoSEQ multiplex PCR; TCRdb has only the in-frame clones, and not every one. Among under 200,000 clones listed, around 90% were seen once. This material consisted of peripheral blood, taken 28 days after the second AZD1222 dose. All receptors derive from an adult who received the AZD1222 COVID-19 vaccine.

This sequence joins TRBV5-1 and TRBJ2-5; 10 nucleotides align to TRBD2. Germline V gene sequence: CDR1 SGHRS, CDR2 YFSETQ. This CDR3 region has 16 residues. Trimming removed 0 bases from V and 0 bases from J; junction bases left unmatched: 2. CDR3 sequence reads: CASSLERGGYQETQYF. In DNA, the CDR3 is TGCGCCAGCAGCTTGGAGCGGGGGGGGTACCAAGAGACCCAGTACTTC.

This clone was picked up one time. CDR3 coding DNA: TGTGCCAGTAGTAATATTCTGTCGCAGTCCACCTCTGGGGCCAACGTCCTGACTTTC. This codes for CASSNILSQSTSGANVLTF. The chain joins TRBV19 to TRBJ2-6; no definite D call. The V end was cut by 4 bases, the J end by 0 bases, with 19 bases between. Per germline, CDR1 LNHDA and CDR2 SQIVND (reference sequence). This CDR3 comprises 19 residues.

This chain joins TRBV19 and TRBJ1-2; D not certain. Trimming removed 4 bases at V and 4 bases at J, with 7 bases between. The germline gives CDR1 LNHDA, CDR2 SQIVND (reference sequence). The CDR3 is made up of 12 amino acids. The CDR3 DNA sequence: TGTGCCAGTAGTACCGACCTCTATGGCTACACCTTC. Amino acids: CASSTDLYGYTF.

This chain links TRBV6-5 with TRBJ2-1; D gene ambiguous. This CDR3 contains 15 residues. Germline CDR1 reads MNHEY; CDR2 reads SVGAGI. Trimming pared 4 bases from V and 3 bases from J, leaving 13 bases between. The chain's CDR3 is CASSFRDDDYNEQFF. Here the CDR3 DNA reads TGTGCCAGCAGTTTCCGAGACGACGACTACAATGAGCAGTTCTTC.

The chain couples TRBV15 to TRBJ1-5; a weak D match, TRBD1 (5 bases). Per the germline V gene, CDR1 is LNHNV and CDR2 is YYDKDF (reference sequence). The CDR3 loop spans 15 amino acids. V shed 7 bases and J shed 6 bases, with 19 bases lying between them. CDR3 coding DNA: TGTGCCACCACCCGGGGGGGATTAGGCAGTCAGCCCCAGCATTTT. Encoded protein: CATTRGGLGSQPQHF.

This chain joins TRBV6-2 or TRBV6-3 and TRBJ2-1; D gene ambiguous. With 4 bases removed from V and 13 bases from J, the gap between germline ends came to 14 bases. This CDR3 spans 12 amino acids. Germline V gene sequence: CDR1 MNHEY, CDR2 SVGEGT. DNA of the CDR3: TGTGCCAGCAGTTCGCCCGAGGCAGGACAGTTCTTC. Translation: CASSSPEAGQFF.

The J gene is TRBJ1-5, the V gene TRBV28, with D possibly matching TRBD1 (6 bases). CDR1 and CDR2 (germline): MDHEN, SYDVKM. This CDR3 comprises 15 residues. Trimming removed 6 bases from V and 2 bases from J, with 14 bases in between. The CDR3 protein is CASRDSRLGNQPQHF. The CDR3 DNA reads TGTGCCAGCAGGGACAGCCGGTTGGGCAATCAGCCCCAGCATTTT.